The next 4 T cell receptor beta chains were all read from a single sample in a study of blood T cells in healthy people across ages. For the second PCR, which ran for roughly 6 to 12 cycles, a sample-barcoded 5' primer and a J-beta primer mix were used. TCRdb reanalysed the 5' RACE reads using MiXCR and keeps one entry per CDR3 protein. Of fewer than 950,000 distinct CDR3 sequences listed, around 36% were seen once; the top ten hold 13%. Sequences were obtained from blood. These receptors all come from a man between 18 and 29 years old in good health.

V usage is TRBV20-1 and J usage is TRBJ2-1, with D possibly called TRBD1 or TRBD2 (5 bases each). CDR1 and CDR2 (germline): DFQATT, SNEGSKA (reference sequence). The CDR3 runs to 14 residues. Trimming pared 4 bases from V and 5 bases from J, leaving 15 bases between. In DNA, the CDR3 is TGCAGTGCTACCCAAAGAGGGGTGGACAATGAGCAGTTCTTC. Encoded protein: CSATQRGVDNEQFF.

V and J are TRBV6-2 or TRBV6-3 and TRBJ2-1; TRBD2 might be the D (7 bases). V lost 2 bases and J lost 6, with 14 bases in between. Germline loops: CDR1 MNHEY, CDR2 SVGEGT. CDR3 length equals 15 residues. The CDR3 DNA follows: TGTGCCAGCAGTTACGTAGGGGGGGCCTCCAATGAGCAGTTCTTC. Translation: CASSYVGGASNEQFF.

V is TRBV19 and J is TRBJ2-7, with 8 bases identical to TRBD1. The length of the CDR3 is 14 residues. The germline V gene encodes CDR1 LNHDA and CDR2 SQIVND (reference sequence). J was trimmed by 4 bases and V by 4 bases; bases with no gene match: 6. CDR3 sequence reads: CASSKDQGAYEQYF. The CDR3 DNA follows: TGTGCCAGTAGTAAAGATCAGGGGGCTTACGAGCAGTACTTC.

This clonotype was observed a few times. V is TRBV6-5 and J is TRBJ1-6; TRBD1 might be the D (6 bases). Germline values: CDR1 MNHEY, CDR2 SVGAGI. The ends were cut back, 7 bases at V and 7 bases at J, with 17 bases in the middle. This CDR3 has 15 residues. The CDR3 is CASKGGGNPNSPLHF. CDR3 nucleotides: TGTGCCAGCAAGGGGGGAGGTAACCCGAATTCACCCCTCCACTTT.